Listed below are T cell receptor beta chains from one sample, sequenced in a study of shared T cell receptors in the human thymus. Libraries were prepared by immunoSEQ multiplex PCR; TCRdb keeps only in-frame clonotypes and omits some of them. The sample records roughly 500,000 clones, about 80% being singletons. These records were also assigned to another study, of human thymus T cells.

Sequencing input: thymocytes. Receptors originate from a boy in the first two years of life with a congenital heart defect. Each CDR3 is given with its conserved first and last residue. The order of the fields is D gene, J gene, V gene, clone size, CDR3 protein, CDR3 DNA. The D gene is left open where the match is weak. Expanded clones get a size class; other rows say once, few or many, or leave the size out.

>TRBD2|TRBJ2-1|TRBV20-1|-
CSASGRVEQFF
TGCAGTGCTAGCGGGAGGGTCGAGCAGTTCTTC
>TRBD1|TRBJ1-3|TRBV5-1|-
CASSLAQGAPSSGNTIYF
TGCGCCAGCAGCTTGGCCCAGGGGGCCCCCTCCTCTGGAAACACCATATATTTT
>-|TRBJ2-3|TRBV21-1|once
CASSTPTGRTDTQYF
TGTGCCAGCAGCACCCCGACAGGGAGGACAGATACGCAGTATTTT
>TRBD1|TRBJ2-7|TRBV6-5|-
CASRSDRDHEQYF
TGTGCCAGCAGATCCGACAGGGACCACGAGCAGTACTTC
>-|TRBJ1-2|TRBV28|-
CASSAPQVSGYTF
TGTGCCAGCAGCGCGCCCCAGGTGTCCGGCTACACCTTC
>-|TRBJ2-7|TRBV11-2|-
CASSPRLDEQYF
TGTGCCAGCAGCCCTAGACTAGATGAGCAGTACTTC
>TRBD2|TRBJ2-7|TRBV4-1|-
CASSQVEVEASGSYEQYF
TGCGCCAGCAGCCAAGTGGAAGTAGAGGCTAGCGGATCCTACGAGCAGTACTTC
>TRBD2|TRBJ2-7|TRBV14|-
CASSRHSGRQVYEQYF
TGTGCCAGCAGCCGACATAGCGGGAGACAGGTCTATGAGCAGTACTTC
>TRBD1|TRBJ2-7|TRBV18|-
CASSSRDRAYEQYF
TGTGCCAGCTCATCCCGGGACAGGGCCTACGAGCAGTACTTC
>TRBD1|TRBJ1-2|TRBV27|-
CASSLCPRGNYTF
TGTGCCAGCAGTTTATGTCCCAGGGGGAACTACACCTTC
>-|TRBJ2-6|TRBV4-3|few
CASSRRGAQPGANVLTF
TGCGCCAGCAGCCGCAGGGGAGCGCAGCCTGGGGCCAACGTCCTGACTTTC
>-|TRBJ1-2|TRBV21-1|-
CASSPGQGNYGYTF
TGTGCCAGCAGCCCAGGACAGGGTAACTATGGCTACACCTTC
>TRBD2|TRBJ2-2|TRBV4-3|-
CASSQDAGAETGELFF
TGCGCCAGCAGCCAAGATGCGGGAGCGGAAACCGGGGAGCTGTTTTTT
>TRBD1|TRBJ1-5|TRBV2|-
CASSPDRPALVLSNQPQHF
TGTGCCAGCAGCCCGGACAGGCCCGCACTTGTACTTAGCAATCAGCCCCAGCATTTT
>-|TRBJ2-3|TRBV12-5|-
CARCRGVVLTDTQYF
TGTGCTAGGTGTAGGGGCGTAGTCCTCACAGATACGCAGTATTTT
>-|TRBJ2-7|TRBV28|-
CASSLLGSALYYEQYF
TGTGCCAGCAGTTTATTGGGCAGTGCACTTTACTACGAGCAGTACTTC
>-|TRBJ1-4|TRBV6-5|-
CASSYSSRDEKLFF
TGTGCCAGCAGTTACTCTAGCAGGGATGAAAAACTGTTTTTT
>-|TRBJ2-2|TRBV7-7|-
CASSLAFGVITGELFF
TGTGCCAGCAGCTTAGCGTTCGGGGTTATAACCGGGGAGCTGTTTTTT
>TRBD2|TRBJ2-7|TRBV10-3|-
CAISGEREGRTYEQYF
TGTGCCATCAGTGGTGAGCGGGAGGGCCGGACCTACGAGCAGTACTTC
>TRBD2|TRBJ2-1|TRBV11-3|-
CASRFSGRAPNEQFF
TGTGCCAGCAGGTTTAGCGGGAGGGCCCCCAATGAGCAGTTCTTC
>TRBD1|TRBJ1-3|TRBV5-4|few
CASSLSRTGRNTIYF
TGTGCCAGCAGCTTGAGCCGGACAGGGAGAAACACCATATATTTT
>TRBD2|TRBJ2-5|TRBV7-2|-
CASSLATSGPEETQYF
TGTGCCAGCAGCTTGGCCACTAGCGGACCGGAAGAGACCCAGTACTTC
>TRBD1|TRBJ1-3|TRBV25-1|-
CASSDPPGQGNLGNTIYF
TGTGCCAGCAGTGATCCACCGGGACAGGGCAATCTAGGAAACACCATATATTTT
>TRBD2|TRBJ2-3|TRBV10-3|-
CAISEAGGRSDTQYF
TGTGCCATCAGTGAGGCGGGAGGAAGGTCAGATACGCAGTATTTT
>TRBD1|TRBJ2-3|TRBV5-4|once
CASSPKVGTGGTDTQYF
TGTGCCAGCAGCCCGAAGGTCGGGACAGGGGGCACAGATACGCAGTATTTT
>TRBD1|TRBJ1-1|TRBV4-2|-
CASSHRGAGTEAFF
TGTGCCAGCAGCCACAGGGGGGCGGGCACTGAAGCTTTCTTT
>-|TRBJ2-7|TRBV11-3|-
CASSRGTHYEQYF
TGTGCCAGCAGCCGAGGGACACATTACGAGCAGTACTTC
>-|TRBJ2-7|TRBV28|-
CASSLYPPGVKFGYEQYF
TGTGCCAGCAGTTTATATCCCCCCGGGGTGAAGTTCGGGTACGAGCAGTACTTC
>-|TRBJ2-3|TRBV29-1|-
CSVEDLSGGADTQYF
TGCAGCGTTGAAGATCTTTCGGGGGGCGCAGATACGCAGTATTTT
>-|TRBJ1-2|TRBV7-6|-
CASSPRWGPANYGYTF
TGTGCCAGCAGCCCCCGTTGGGGCCCCGCTAACTATGGCTACACCTTC
>TRBD1|TRBJ2-2|TRBV19|few
CASSIASRGYKIGELFF
TGTGCCAGTAGTATAGCGAGCAGGGGGTATAAAATTGGGGAGCTGTTTTTT
>TRBD1|TRBJ2-7|TRBV27|-
CASSRTGGGEQYF
TGTGCCAGCAGCCGGACAGGGGGCGGCGAGCAGTACTTC
>-|TRBJ1-5|TRBV6-6|-
CASRPGVSNQPQHF
TGTGCCAGCAGACCAGGGGTTAGCAATCAGCCCCAGCATTTT